The 27 T cell receptor beta chains presented below share a single source sample, sequenced in a study of blood T cell repertoires in COVID-19. TCRdb keeps only in-frame clones here, not all; method: immunoSEQ multiplex PCR. The table includes 210,000 or so clones, 84% detected once. Sequenced: peripheral blood. All receptors come from a human donor in a cohort sampled during active COVID-19.

V and J are TRBV9 and TRBJ2-1, with 10 bases identical to TRBD2. The CDR3 has 15 residues. V dropped 3 bases and J dropped 5; count of bases not matched to a gene: 5. Germline CDR1 reads SGDLS; CDR2 reads YYNGEE. CDR3 region: CASSAGTSVNNEQFF. The CDR3 nucleotides are TGTGCCAGCAGCGCCGGGACTAGCGTTAACAATGAGCAGTTCTTC.

This rearrangement joins TRBV11-2 to TRBJ2-7; TRBD1 matches at 10 bases. V lost 5 bases to trimming and J lost 4 bases; unmatched junction nucleotides: 17. This CDR3 is 18 amino acids long. Germline lookup yields CDR1 SGHAT and CDR2 FQNNGV. The CDR3 DNA reads as TGTGCCAGCAGCCCTACAAAACGGGACAGGGGTGCAGCTTACGAGCAGTACTTC. As protein: CASSPTKRDRGAAYEQYF.

This chain links TRBV29-1 with TRBJ1-1; no clear D gene. CDR3 length: 13 amino acids. Trimming took off 6 bases at V and 0 bases at J, with 11 bases between the two ends. Germline-derived CDR1 and CDR2 are SQVTM and ANQGSEA. CDR3 coding DNA: TGCAGCGTCCGGGGAAGCCTGAACACTGAAGCTTTCTTT. The encoded protein is CSVRGSLNTEAFF.

The chain has TRBV18 and TRBJ2-1, with 8 bases fitting TRBD2. CDR3 length: 13 residues. CDR1 KGHSH and CDR2 LQKENI come from the germline V gene. V shed 3 bases, J shed 7 bases, and the junction held 2 bases outside the gene matches. CDR3 sequence (DNA): TGTGCCAGCTCACCGGTAGCGGGGAATGAGCAGTTCTTC. This sequence encodes CASSPVAGNEQFF.

This clone has a handful of counts. This rearrangement joins TRBV15 to TRBJ2-3, with 7 bases matching TRBD1. Germline CDR1 is LNHNV and CDR2 is YYDKDF (reference sequence). The J segment lost 6 bases and the V segment lost 3 bases, leaving 3 bases of the junction unmatched. CDR3 size: 13 residues. CDR3 bases: TGTGCCACCAGCAGGTCACAGGGGGATACGCAGTATTTT. Its translation: CATSRSQGDTQYF.

The V call is TRBV5-4, the J call TRBJ2-7; 8 bases map to TRBD1. Trimming removed 4 bases from V and 0 bases from J; junction bases left unmatched: 9. The CDR3 is 16 residues long. CDR1 and CDR2 from the germline V gene are SGHNT and YYREEE (reference sequence). The CDR3 DNA reads TGTGCCAGCAGCGCCGGGGCAGGGGGCTTCTCCTACGAGCAGTACTTC. It codes for CASSAGAGGFSYEQYF.

This clone has a single count. The genes are TRBV19 and TRBJ1-1; no firm D call. V lost 6 bases to trimming and J lost 5 bases, with 10 bases between them. CDR1 is LNHDA and CDR2 is SQIVND in the germline V gene (reference sequence). The length of the CDR3 is 12 residues. The CDR3 DNA reads as TGTGCCAGTAGAGAGCCGGGGACTGAAGCTTTCTTT. This sequence encodes CASREPGTEAFF.

The count of this clone is one. The rearrangement joins TRBV6-5 to TRBJ2-7; 9 nucleotides agree with TRBD1. Germline trimming cut 10 bases from V and 1 base from J; bases unmatched to any gene: 8. The CDR3 length is 14 residues. CDR1 and CDR2 (germline): MNHEY, SVGAGI. The CDR3 loop is CATFHRGLSYEQYF. CDR3 sequence (DNA): TGTGCCACCTTCCACAGGGGGCTTTCCTACGAGCAGTACTTC.

The rearrangement uses TRBV24-1 and TRBJ1-5; possibly TRBD1 for D (6 bases). This CDR3 region has 13 residues. Germline V gene data show CDR1 as KGHDR and CDR2 as SFDVKD. V shed 5 bases and J shed 15 bases, with 19 bases lying between them. The CDR3 DNA follows: TGTGCCACCAGTGCTGGGGGGGCCCTTAATATGCATTTT. Its translation: CATSAGGALNMHF.

V is TRBV5-1 and J is TRBJ2-7; 15 nucleotides agree with TRBD2. The CDR3 has 16 residues. Looked up from germline, CDR1 is SGHRS and CDR2 is YFSETQ. Trimming cost V 4 bases and J 1 base; bases outside gene matches: 3. The CDR3 spells CASSPGTSGRSYEQYF. In DNA, the CDR3 is TGCGCCAGCAGCCCAGGGACTAGCGGGAGGTCCTACGAGCAGTACTTC.

This clone was seen a few times. The chain carries TRBV7-9 and TRBJ2-2, with 7 bases aligning to TRBD2. The germline V gene has CDR1 SEHNR and CDR2 FQNEAQ (reference sequence). Trimming took 5 bases from V and 6 from J; bases not matched to a gene: 3. The CDR3 is 13 amino acids. CDR3 region: CASSRGLSGELFF. The CDR3 coding sequence is TGTGCCAGCAGCCGGGGACTATCCGGGGAGCTGTTTTTT.

J is TRBJ2-3 and V is TRBV28, with D unresolved. Trimming left V 3 bases short and J 8 bases short, with 6 bases between. CDR3 length equals 11 residues. The V gene's germline CDR1 is MDHEN and CDR2 SYDVKM. CDR3 in amino acids: CASSFPGTQYF. CDR3 DNA sequence: TGTGCCAGCAGTTTCCCCGGTACGCAGTATTTT.

The chain uses TRBV5-8 and TRBJ2-3; D gene ambiguous. Germline V CDR1 and CDR2: SGHTS, YDEGEE. This CDR3 has 15 residues. Deletions cut 0 bases from V and 2 bases from J, with 10 bases between. The chain's CDR3 is CASSLGYQNTDTQYF. CDR3 bases: TGTGCCAGCAGCTTGGGGTACCAGAACACAGATACGCAGTATTTT.

V and J are TRBV24-1 and TRBJ2-2; 7 positions match TRBD1. CDR1 and CDR2 (germline): KGHDR, SFDVKD. The V gene end was trimmed by 3 bases and the J gene end by 2 bases; junction bases not matched to a gene: 5. The CDR3 is 16 residues long. The CDR3 DNA reads as TGTGCCACCAGTGATCCTTCAGGGGGTAACACCGGGGAGCTGTTTTTT. Amino acid sequence: CATSDPSGGNTGELFF.

Only a few counts were recorded for this clone. The chain combines TRBV19 with TRBJ1-4, with 9 positions matching TRBD1. V gave up 5 bases and J gave up 6 bases; unmatched junction bases: 10. In germline, CDR1 is LNHDA, CDR2 SQIVND (reference sequence). This CDR3 contains 16 residues. CDR3 sequence: CASSSRDRDRDEKLFF. CDR3 DNA sequence: TGTGCCAGTAGTTCCAGGGACAGGGACAGGGATGAAAAACTGTTTTTT.

The V gene is TRBV4-1, the J gene TRBJ1-1; D is ambiguous. The V end lost 0 bases, the J end lost 1 base, and 27 bases lay between the germline ends. Germline values: CDR1 MGHRA, CDR2 YSYEKL. The CDR3 totals 21 residues. The CDR3 sequence: CASSQDKGNVRFREWNTEAFF. The CDR3 DNA reads as TGCGCCAGCAGCCAAGATAAGGGTAATGTAAGATTTCGGGAATGGAACACTGAAGCTTTCTTT.

The chain couples TRBV3-1 (or the pseudogene TRBV3-2) to TRBJ1-1, with 7 bases matching TRBD1. Trimming took 4 bases from V and 4 from J; bases not matched to a gene: 3. Per the germline V gene, CDR1 is LGHDT and CDR2 is YNNKEL (reference sequence). This CDR3 is 13 amino acids long. The CDR3 protein is CASSPSGGTEAFF. The CDR3 bases are TGTGCCAGCAGCCCCTCAGGGGGCACTGAAGCTTTCTTT.

This clone has only one observation. CDR3 sequence: CATSDRQRRDTDTQYF. DNA for the CDR3: TGTGCCACCAGTGACAGACAGCGAAGGGACACAGATACGCAGTATTTT. The chain has TRBV24-1 and TRBJ2-3; perhaps TRBD1 as D (5 bases). V lost 4 bases, J lost 2 bases, and 15 bases lay in between. Germline CDR1 is KGHDR and CDR2 is SFDVKD. This CDR3 has 16 residues.

CDR3 sequence (DNA): TGTGCCTGGAGCCCCGCGGCGGGAGGGGAGCCCCAGCATTTT. This sequence encodes CAWSPAAGGEPQHF. The V and J genes are TRBV30 and TRBJ1-5; maybe TRBD1 (5 bases). Trimming took off 3 bases at V and 8 bases at J, with 17 bases between the two ends. Germline V gene data show CDR1 as GTSNPN and CDR2 as SVGIG (reference sequence). The CDR3 totals 14 residues.

The rearrangement links TRBV2 to TRBJ1-1, with TRBD1 as a possible D gene (5 bases). The germline V and J ends were trimmed by 4 bases and 2 bases, with 8 bases remaining between them. Germline loops: CDR1 SNHLY, CDR2 FYNNEI. The length of the CDR3 is 13 residues. For the CDR3, the DNA is TGTGCCAGCAGTGTTGGGGCTAACACTGAAGCTTTCTTT. Protein sequence: CASSVGANTEAFF.

V usage is TRBV27 and J usage is TRBJ1-1, with 9 positions matching TRBD1. The CDR3 has 12 residues. Germline V gives CDR1 MNHEY, CDR2 SMNVEV (reference sequence). V was pared by 6 bases and J by 10 bases, with 6 bases of the junction left unmatched. This CDR3 reads CASRTGGDGAFF. CDR3 DNA: TGTGCCAGCAGGACAGGGGGAGATGGAGCTTTCTTT.

This chain connects TRBV6-1 to TRBJ2-1; the match to TRBD2 covers 7 bases. After removal of 2 bases from V and 7 bases from J, the junction contained 5 bases not matched to a gene. The germline CDR1 and CDR2 sequences are MNHNS and SASEGT. CDR3 length equals 14 residues. The CDR3 DNA is TGTGCCAGCAGTGAACAAGGCGGGGGTAATGAGCAGTTCTTC. This gives the protein CASSEQGGGNEQFF.

This rearrangement joins TRBV21-1 to TRBJ2-2; the DNA was not used to check the table's D call, TRBD1. TRBV21-1 is labeled a pseudogene. The CDR3 spans 16 residues. The CDR3: CASSFRQAVFSGELFF. DNA of the CDR3: TGTGCCAGCAGCTTCCGACAGGCAGTATTCTCCGGGGAGCTGTTTTTT.

The chain recombines TRBV7-8 with TRBJ2-2, with D perhaps matching TRBD1 (5 bases). V was cut by 5 bases and J by 8 bases, with 21 bases left in between. CDR3 length: 16 residues. In germline, CDR1 is SGHVS, CDR2 FQNEAQ. The CDR3 loop is CASSPVNGQGRGELFF. DNA of the CDR3: TGTGCCAGCAGCCCCGTTAATGGGCAGGGAAGGGGGGAGCTGTTTTTT.

The chain couples TRBV19 to TRBJ2-1; TRBD1 is a possible D gene (6 bases). This CDR3 is built from 15 residues. Germline assignment: CDR1 LNHDA and CDR2 SQIVND (reference sequence). V was pared by 6 bases and J by 5 bases, with 17 bases between. CDR3 in DNA: TGTGCCAGTAGCCGGTCCTCGAGGACAGACAATGAGCAGTTCTTC. Translating gives CASSRSSRTDNEQFF.

The chain joins TRBV7-3 to TRBJ1-3; 7 nucleotides line up with TRBD1. Germline V gene sequence: CDR1 SGHTA, CDR2 FQGTGA. J gave up 3 bases and V 5 bases, and 7 bases lay outside the gene matches. The CDR3 has 15 amino acids. As DNA, the CDR3 is TGTGCCAGCAGCGTCACGGGACAGAGTGGAAACACCATATATTTT. Encoded protein: CASSVTGQSGNTIYF.

The chain combines TRBV7-9 with TRBJ1-1; TRBD1 is a possible D gene (6 bases). Trimming took 5 bases from V and 2 from J, leaving 12 bases between them. This CDR3 contains 14 residues. The germline V gene encodes CDR1 SEHNR and CDR2 FQNEAQ (reference sequence). CDR3 loop: CASSAYRENTEAFF. The CDR3 DNA reads TGTGCCAGCAGCGCATACAGGGAAAACACTGAAGCTTTCTTT.